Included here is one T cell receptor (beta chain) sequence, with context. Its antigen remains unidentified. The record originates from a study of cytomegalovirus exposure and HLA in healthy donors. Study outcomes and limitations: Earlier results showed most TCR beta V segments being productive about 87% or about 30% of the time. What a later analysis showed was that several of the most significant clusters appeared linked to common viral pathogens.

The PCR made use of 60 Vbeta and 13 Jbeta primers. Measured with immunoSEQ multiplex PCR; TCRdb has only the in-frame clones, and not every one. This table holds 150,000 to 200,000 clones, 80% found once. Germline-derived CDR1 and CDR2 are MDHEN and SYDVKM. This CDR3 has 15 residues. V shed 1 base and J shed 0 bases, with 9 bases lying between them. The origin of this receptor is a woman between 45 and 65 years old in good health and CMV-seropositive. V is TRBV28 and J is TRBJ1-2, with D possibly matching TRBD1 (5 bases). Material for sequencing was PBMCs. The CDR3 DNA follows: TGTGCCAGCAGTTTATCGGGGGATCCTAACTATGGCTACACCTTC. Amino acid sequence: CASSLSGDPNYGYTF.